This is a list of T cell receptor beta chains from one sample in a study of T cells of healthy individuals. Using its own MiXCR run on the 5' RACE reads, TCRdb lists one record per CDR3 protein. The sample records nearly 100,000 distinct CDR3 sequences, approximately 15% being singletons. The receptors were gathered from a human donor in good health. The CDR3 runs from the conserved cysteine through the conserved F or W. The D gene is left open where the match is weak. Not every row has a clone size; where given, it reads once, few, many or a size class.

-	-	TRBJ2-2	TRBV9	TGTGCCAGCAGCGTGAGCGGAACGAACACCGGGGAGCTGTTTTTT	CASSVSGTNTGELFF
-	-	TRBJ1-1	TRBV20-1	TGCAGTGCTTCCCGGGCGAACACTGAAGCTTTCTTT	CSASRANTEAFF
-	many	TRBJ1-5	TRBV6-6	TGTGCCAGCAGTTACACAGCAGATCAGCCCCAGCATTTT	CASSYTADQPQHF
TRBD2	-	TRBJ2-1	TRBV19	TGTGCCAGTAGTGCCCTAGCGGGGATCTACAATGAGCAGTTCTTC	CASSALAGIYNEQFF
-	many	TRBJ2-1	TRBV20-1	TGCAGTGCTAGAGGTCAAGCGACCAAGCAGTTCTTC	CSARGQATKQFF
-	few	TRBJ2-1	TRBV2	TGTGCCAGCAGGGCAACCCGGGAGCAAAATGAGCAGTTCTTC	CASRATREQNEQFF
TRBD1	few	TRBJ1-2	TRBV19	TGTGCCAGTAGTATCCCGACAGGGAACGGCTACACCTTC	CASSIPTGNGYTF
-	many	TRBJ1-5	TRBV7-2	TGTGCCAGCAGCTTAGCGCGAACAGCTAATCAGCCCCAGCATTTT	CASSLARTANQPQHF
TRBD1	-	TRBJ2-1	TRBV7-2	TGTGCCAGCAGCTTTGACAGGGGCGTCGGTGAGCAGTTCTTC	CASSFDRGVGEQFF
-	-	TRBJ1-5	TRBV6-5	TGTGCCAGCAGTTACATGCTTGATCAGCCCCAGCATTTT	CASSYMLDQPQHF